This T cell receptor (beta chain) derives from a study of blood T cell repertoires in COVID-19. On the study more broadly: Samples taken during acute and convalescent COVID-19 were collected in the United States, Italy and Spain. T cells, B-cell-depleted T cells, or PBMCs provided the cDNA or gDNA that served as material.

Germline CDR1 is MGHRA and CDR2 is YSYEKL. V lost 1 base and J 1 base, leaving 8 bases between the germline ends. This CDR3 has 15 amino acids. Recruitment covered about two dozen US areas and drew participants whose ages spanned roughly 18 to 89 years. Symptom resolution, clearance, or two negative PCRs marked donors in Cohort 3 as recovered. Method: immunoSEQ multiplex PCR; TCRdb's copy keeps in-frame clones and lacks some. Of 180,000 or so clones in the sample, 86% were seen once. Sequenced sample: PBMCs or T cells enriched from blood (not recorded which). The J gene is TRBJ1-5, the V gene TRBV4-1; possibly TRBD1 for D (6 bases). The sequence was obtained from a woman aged 25-40 years who had recovered from COVID-19. The CDR3 protein is CASSQGGPSNQPQHF. CDR3 coding DNA: TGCGCCAGCAGCCAAGGGGGGCCAAGCAATCAGCCCCAGCATTTT.